The present T cell receptor (beta chain) was sequenced within a study of blood T cell repertoires in COVID-19 (dated by TCRdb to between 2020 and 2021). General notes on the study: Samples covering the acute and convalescent phases of COVID-19 were provided by collaborators in the United States, Italy and Spain. A de-identified subject ID, COVID-19 status, age in years and sex were almost always included in the sample metadata. The dataset comprised deeply sampled blood TCRbeta repertoires from subjects exposed to, actively infected with, or recovered from COVID-19. The material from the prospective study consisted of cDNA or gDNA derived from T cells, B-cell-depleted T cells, or PBMCs. Samples came from the ongoing ImmuneRACE study (first 160 participants) plus 1,254 subjects from 6 global collaborators. HLA class I and class II types, where available, came from metadata supplied by the sample provider rather than from assay-based typing. The repertoires were released in a freely available public database intended as a resource for research on the immune response to SARS-CoV-2.

CDR1 is given as MNHEY and CDR2 as SVGEGT, both from the germline V gene. The CDR3 starts with the cysteine, ends with the phenylalanine, and has 14 residues. Of the read, only the CDR3 DNA is kept; its 42 bases are in frame from base 1. The trim is 2 bases for V and 5 bases for J, with a gap of 12 bases between the germline ends. On this clone: Its antigen has not been determined. No much larger clonotype is one base removed from it; base qualities were not supplied.

TCRbeta CDR3 regions were amplified from genomic DNA by means of the immunoSEQ Assay, a bias-controlled multiplex PCR. As for the original processing: The number of nucleated cells in each sample was estimated from the amplification of reference gene primers within the assay. To quantify the absolute abundance of each unique TCRbeta CDR3 rearrangement, sequence reads were collapsed and filtered. For each sample, productive Simpson clonality was calculated as the square root of Simpson's diversity index over productive rearrangements. The table was pulled from immuneACCESS by TCRdb, which kept in-frame rearrangements only. Such tables lose some clones; where checked, under half of the loss comes from unresolved V genes, and the rest has no known cause. D and trimming come from the DNA, and the V and J calls and clone size come from that table. The sample table lists about 300,000 clones, 85% to 90% of them with a count of one. Jointly, the top ten make up 6% to 8% of the sample.

Points the paper makes about the study in general: How much clinical and demographic metadata was included differed by source and by participant, and the metadata was provided uncurated.

In Seattle, one collaborating source enrolled patients while the infection was active and tracked those patients longitudinally over the course of disease. Collaborating institutions collected whole blood in K2EDTA tubes following their own protocols. For TCRbeta analysis, collaborators shipped samples in one of three forms: frozen whole blood, isolated PBMCs, or DNA extracted from either of those sample types. The sequenced sample was peripheral blood. This sequence originates from a woman in her fifties or sixties with COVID-19, enrolled during active disease. This chain is built from TRBV6-2 or TRBV6-3 and TRBJ1-1, with TRBD1 tentatively as D gene (5 bases match). The DNA is as follows: TGTGCCAGCAGTTACGGGGGGGTAGGAACTGAAGCTTTCTTT. This is translated as CASSYGGVGTEAFF.